This passage covers 32 T cell receptor beta chains from one sample sequenced in a study of T cell responses to AZD1222 COVID-19 vaccine. Repertoires were generated with immunoSEQ multiplex PCR, while TCRdb's copy carries only in-frame clones and drops some. The profile covers around 150,000 clones, with 80% to 95% appearing a single time and 1.3% to 1.5% taken by the ten largest. The specimen comprised peripheral blood, sampled on day 0 of AZD1222 vaccination. These receptors were taken from an adult in good health.

V and J are TRBV19 and TRBJ1-2; D gene ambiguous. The CDR3 totals 12 residues. Germline loops: CDR1 LNHDA, CDR2 SQIVND (reference sequence). Between the trimmed V and J ends, which lost 5 bases and 6 bases, there was a span of 10 bases. CDR3 loop: CASSGGINGYTF. Written as DNA, the CDR3 is TGTGCCAGTAGTGGAGGGATAAATGGCTACACCTTC.

The V and J genes are TRBV5-4 and TRBJ2-1; TRBD2 matches at 12 bases. The CDR3 contains 17 residues. Germline-derived CDR1 and CDR2 are SGHNT and YYREEE (reference sequence). Trimming cost V 4 bases and J 0 bases; bases outside gene matches: 5. The CDR3 loop reads CASSAGLAGFSYNEQFF. The CDR3 region has the DNA TGTGCCAGCAGCGCTGGACTAGCGGGATTCTCCTACAATGAGCAGTTCTTC. The variable domain in full, completed from reference TRBV5-4 and TRBJ2-1, reads ETGVTQSPTHLIKTRGQQVTLRCSSQSGHNTVSWYQQALGQGPQFIFQYYREEENGRGNFPPRFSGLQFPNYSSELNVNALELDDSALYLCASSAGLAGFSYNEQFFGPGTRLTVL.

The chain recombines TRBV20-1 with TRBJ2-7, with 9 bases lining up with TRBD1. Germline V gene sequence: CDR1 DFQATT, CDR2 SNEGSKA (reference sequence). The V gene end was trimmed by 3 bases and the J gene end by 4 bases; junction bases not matched to a gene: 13. The CDR3 contains 16 residues. The CDR3 DNA follows: TGCAGTGCTAGTGTCACCGGGACAGGGAGGAGGTACGAGCAGTACTTC. This encodes CSASVTGTGRRYEQYF.

This clone has just a few counts. V is TRBV3-1 (or the pseudogene TRBV3-2) and J is TRBJ2-7; D unclear. CDR1 is LGHDT, CDR2 YNNKEL, per germline (reference sequence). Trimming left V 1 base short and J 1 base short, with 5 bases between. The CDR3 runs 13 residues. CDR3 loop: CASSQGDSYEQYF. As DNA, the CDR3 is TGTGCCAGCAGCCAAGGGGATTCCTACGAGCAGTACTTC.

The chain combines TRBV3-1 (or the pseudogene TRBV3-2) with TRBJ2-2; D may be TRBD1 or TRBD2 (6 bases each). The germline CDR1 and CDR2 sequences are LGHDT and YNNKEL (reference sequence). The CDR3 is made up of 12 amino acids. The V and J ends lost 6 bases and 6 bases respectively, with 8 bases between them. CDR3 coding DNA: TGTGCCAGCAGTGGGGGGCCCGGGGAGCTGTTTTTT. This sequence encodes CASSGGPGELFF.

V is TRBV6-1 and J is TRBJ1-5; TRBD1 matches at 8 bases. The CDR3 runs to 17 residues. V was pared by 4 bases and J by 0 bases, with 8 bases of the junction left unmatched. Germline CDR1 and CDR2: MNHNS and SASEGT. The CDR3 DNA sequence: TGTGCCAGCAGTGCACAGGGGGAGAGGTATAGCAATCAGCCCCAGCATTTT. Protein: CASSAQGERYSNQPQHF.

The chain joins TRBV5-1 to TRBJ1-1; the D is unclear. The V gene lost 3 bases and the J gene lost 1 base, with 13 bases spanning the gap. This CDR3 is built from 15 residues. The germline CDR1 and CDR2 sequences are SGHRS and YFSETQ. In nucleotides, the CDR3 is TGCGCCAGCAGCTCCGTCCCGACTGGGAACACTGAAGCTTTCTTT. Its protein product is CASSSVPTGNTEAFF. The full variable domain, rest sourced from reference TRBV5-1 and TRBJ1-1, is KAGVTQTPRYLIKTRGQQVTLSCSPISGHRSVSWYQQTPGQGLQFLFEYFSETQRNKGNFPGRFSGRQFSNSRSEMNVSTLELGDSALYLCASSSVPTGNTEAFFGQGTRLTVV.

This rearrangement joins TRBV5-1 to TRBJ2-7; D is undetermined. CDR1 and CDR2 from the germline V gene are SGHRS and YFSETQ. V shed 1 base and J shed 7 bases, with 15 bases lying between them. The CDR3 consists of 14 residues. In nucleotides, the CDR3 is TGCGCCAGCAGCTTGAGGGCCCCCTGGGGAGAGCAGTACTTC. Its translation is CASSLRAPWGEQYF.

This clone was observed a handful of times. The sample carries other DNA sequences with the same CDR3. This chain links TRBV18 with TRBJ1-2; TRBD1 agrees at 7 bases. Trimming cost V 3 bases and J 3 bases; bases outside gene matches: 1. Germline CDR1 KGHSH, CDR2 LQKENI. This CDR3 has 13 amino acids. The CDR3 nucleotides are TGTGCCAGCTCACCCGGACAGGACTATGGCTACACCTTC. Protein: CASSPGQDYGYTF.

The V gene is TRBV7-9, the J gene TRBJ1-5, with TRBD1 identical over 10 bases. CDR3 length: 16 residues. CDR1 and CDR2 (germline): SEHNR, FQNEAQ (reference sequence). V was clipped by 1 base and J by 3 bases; unmatched bases: 3. The CDR3 spells CASSLGGQGINQPQHF. The CDR3, as DNA: TGTGCCAGCAGCTTAGGGGGACAGGGGATCAATCAGCCCCAGCATTTT.

The V gene is TRBV11-2, the J gene TRBJ2-1; 8 nucleotides align to TRBD2. Per germline, CDR1 SGHAT and CDR2 FQNNGV. The CDR3 contains 15 residues. V shed 4 bases, J shed 4 bases, and the junction held 6 bases outside the gene matches. In nucleotides, the CDR3 is TGTGCCAGCAGCTCCGGACTAGCAGAATACAATGAGCAGTTCTTC. Amino acids: CASSSGLAEYNEQFF.

J is TRBJ2-1 and V is TRBV10-2; 8 bases agree with TRBD2. The V segment lost 4 bases and the J segment 8 bases; nucleotides outside the gene matches: 7. Germline-derived CDR1 and CDR2 are WSHSY and SAAADI. This CDR3 comprises 14 residues. DNA for the CDR3: TGCGCCAGCAGTGTGACGGGGGGGCCGTATGAGCAGTTCTTC. Protein sequence: CASSVTGGPYEQFF.

The rearrangement joins TRBV7-9 to TRBJ2-7, with 7 bases aligning to TRBD2. CDR1 is SEHNR and CDR2 is FQNEAQ in the germline V gene (reference sequence). V shed 3 bases and J 2 bases; nucleotides not matched to a gene: 4. CDR3 length: 14 amino acids. Here the CDR3 reads CASSFMTSPYEQYF. CDR3 DNA: TGTGCCAGCAGCTTTATGACTAGCCCCTACGAGCAGTACTTC.

The chain recombines TRBV10-1 with TRBJ2-2; no reliable D call. CDR1 is WNHNN, CDR2 SYGVQD, per germline (reference sequence). V was cut by 3 bases and J by 2 bases, with 10 bases left in between. The length of the CDR3 is 15 residues. The CDR3, as DNA: TGCGCCAGCAGTGACCTTATACCTAACACCGGGGAGCTGTTTTTT. Amino acid sequence: CASSDLIPNTGELFF.

The chain couples TRBV7-3 to TRBJ1-1; 9 bases map to TRBD1. Germline V lookup: CDR1 SGHTA, CDR2 FQGTGA. The CDR3 totals 18 residues. Unmatched junction bases numbered 9, after V lost 1 base and J lost 0 bases. The CDR3 coding sequence is TGTGCCAGCAGCTTAAGGGCCGGGACAGGGAGGTTGAACACTGAAGCTTTCTTT. Its translation: CASSLRAGTGRLNTEAFF. Full variable domain (rest looked up from reference TRBV7-3 and TRBJ1-1): GAGVSQTPSNKVTEKGKYVELRCDPISGHTALYWYRQSLGQGPEFLIYFQGTGAADDSGLPNDRFFAVRPEGSVSTLKIQRTERGDSAVYLCASSLRAGTGRLNTEAFFGQGTRLTVV.

The V gene is TRBV15, the J gene TRBJ2-1; D remains ambiguous. Between the trimmed V and J ends, which lost 1 base and 5 bases, there was a span of 6 bases. CDR1 is LNHNV, CDR2 YYDKDF, per germline (reference sequence). The CDR3 consists of 13 residues. In DNA, the CDR3 is TGTGCCACCAGCAGAGGAAGCGACAATGAGCAGTTCTTC. Translated, it gives CATSRGSDNEQFF. The whole variable domain, filled in from reference TRBV15 and TRBJ2-1, reads DAMVIQNPRYQVTQFGKPVTLSCSQTLNHNVMYWYQQKSSQAPKLLFHYYDKDFNNEADTPDNFQSRRPNTSFCFLDIRSPGLGDTAMYLCATSRGSDNEQFFGPGTRLTVL.

The chain employs TRBV6-4 and TRBJ1-4; 10 bases are shared with TRBD1. Germline V gene data show CDR1 as MRHNA and CDR2 as SNTAGT. The V segment lost 2 bases and the J segment 14 bases; nucleotides outside the gene matches: 11. The CDR3 runs 15 residues. This chain's CDR3 is CASSDGTGDPTKLFF. The CDR3 region has the DNA TGTGCCAGCAGTGACGGGACAGGGGACCCGACGAAGCTGTTTTTT.

This clone was detected a few times. J is TRBJ1-2 and V is TRBV2; D gene unclear. The CDR3 sequence is 12 residues long. Germline V CDR1 and CDR2: SNHLY, FYNNEI. V was shortened by 9 bases and J by 4 bases, with 12 bases between the two germline ends. In DNA form, the CDR3 reads TGTGCCAGTCGGGAAACTCCCTATGGCTACACCTTC. This encodes CASRETPYGYTF.

V and J are TRBV11-2 and TRBJ2-7; 8 bases are a match to TRBD2. The germline gives CDR1 SGHAT, CDR2 FQNNGV. J gave up 4 bases and V 5 bases, and 7 bases lay outside the gene matches. This CDR3 spans 14 amino acids. The CDR3 bases are TGTGCCAGCAGCCCACGGGGGGGGATATACGAGCAGTACTTC. It translates to CASSPRGGIYEQYF.

V gene TRBV4-2 combines with J gene TRBJ1-3; D is undetermined. Germline loops: CDR1 LGHNA, CDR2 YNFKEQ. The V and J ends lost 0 bases and 0 bases respectively, with 12 bases between them. The CDR3 totals 17 residues. The chain's CDR3 is CASSQDIGSLSGNTIYF. The CDR3, as DNA: TGTGCCAGCAGCCAAGATATAGGCAGTCTCTCTGGAAACACCATATATTTT.

The V call is TRBV4-1, the J call TRBJ1-4; D is uncertain. CDR1 and CDR2 (germline): MGHRA, YSYEKL. The length of the CDR3 is 18 residues. The V end was cut by 0 bases, the J end by 1 base, with 15 bases between. CDR3 region: CASSQDPIGLRTNEKLFF. In DNA form, the CDR3 reads TGCGCCAGCAGCCAAGATCCGATAGGGCTTCGAACTAATGAAAAACTGTTTTTT.

V usage is TRBV29-1 and J usage is TRBJ1-2, with no clear D. Trimming removed 6 bases at V and 5 bases at J, with 13 bases between. Germline V lookup: CDR1 SQVTM, CDR2 ANQGSEA. The CDR3 extends over 12 amino acids. The CDR3, as DNA: TGCAGCGTGGACGACACAGTATATGGCTACACCTTC. It is translated as CSVDDTVYGYTF.

About this clone: Other DNA sequences in the sample encode the same CDR3. The rearrangement links TRBV27 to TRBJ1-5, with D uncertain. The CDR3 covers 13 residues. V lost 1 base to trimming and J lost 4 bases, with 5 bases between them. From germline, CDR1 is MNHEY and CDR2 SMNVEV (reference sequence). CDR3 in DNA: TGTGCCAGCAGTTTATGGGGAAATCAGCCCCAGCATTTT. It translates to CASSLWGNQPQHF.

J is TRBJ2-1 and V is TRBV27; tentative D call: TRBD1 (6 bases). Deletions cut 3 bases from V and 4 bases from J, with 16 bases between. The V gene's germline CDR1 is MNHEY and CDR2 SMNVEV (reference sequence). This CDR3 is 16 amino acids long. The DNA of the CDR3 is TGTGCCAGCAGTTTGTCCCCGGGACATATTTACAATGAGCAGTTCTTC. This gives the protein CASSLSPGHIYNEQFF.

The V call is TRBV5-1, the J call TRBJ1-2, with TRBD1 matching 7 bases. The CDR3 runs 15 residues. V was clipped by 4 bases and J by 2 bases; unmatched bases: 8. Germline V gives CDR1 SGHRS, CDR2 YFSETQ. Here the CDR3 DNA reads TGCGCCAGCAGCCAAGACAGGGTGGGGAACTATGGCTACACCTTC. It is translated as CASSQDRVGNYGYTF.

This clone was counted a few times. The chain couples TRBV7-8 to TRBJ2-7; D may correspond to TRBD1 or TRBD2 (5 bases each). The CDR3 is 15 residues long. The germline gives CDR1 SGHVS, CDR2 FQNEAQ. Trimming removed 4 bases at V and 6 bases at J, with 19 bases between. The CDR3 nucleotides read TGTGCCAGCAGCTCCCTCGGGACCCAATACGGCGAGCAGTACTTC. It codes for CASSSLGTQYGEQYF.

CDR3 DNA: TGTGCCAGCACCCCTCCGGGGCTCTCCTACGAGCAGTACTTC. Protein: CASTPPGLSYEQYF. V is TRBV7-9 and J is TRBJ2-7; the D gene could be TRBD1 or TRBD2 (5 bases each). Germline-derived CDR1 and CDR2 are SEHNR and FQNEAQ (reference sequence). V was trimmed by 7 bases and J by 0 bases, leaving 13 bases between them. The CDR3 runs 14 residues.

The chain joins TRBV28 to TRBJ2-5, with D perhaps matching TRBD1 or TRBD2 (5 bases each). The CDR3 extends over 13 amino acids. V was pared by 6 bases and J by 9 bases, with 17 bases between. CDR1 MDHEN and CDR2 SYDVKM come from the germline V gene. In DNA, the CDR3 is TGTGCCAGCAGAGCCACCGGGGCTGGGGCCCAGTACTTC. It translates to CASRATGAGAQYF.

This clone was picked up a small number of times. The J gene is TRBJ2-2, the V gene TRBV5-1; D ambiguous. The germline CDR1 and CDR2 sequences are SGHRS and YFSETQ. V lost 0 bases and J 1 base, leaving 4 bases between the germline ends. The CDR3 sequence is 14 residues long. The CDR3 DNA reads TGCGCCAGCAGCTTGGAGGGGAACACCGGGGAGCTGTTTTTT. It specifies CASSLEGNTGELFF.

This chain connects TRBV5-1 to TRBJ2-7, with TRBD2 matching 10 bases. The CDR3 has 15 residues. Trimming cost V 3 bases and J 3 bases; bases outside gene matches: 6. Germline CDR1 is SGHRS and CDR2 is YFSETQ. The CDR3 is CASSWVAGGFYEQYF. As DNA, the CDR3 is TGCGCCAGCAGCTGGGTAGCGGGAGGATTCTACGAGCAGTACTTC.

The V call is TRBV4-1, the J call TRBJ1-3, with TRBD1 identical over 8 bases. Germline V gene data show CDR1 as MGHRA and CDR2 as YSYEKL. V was clipped by 0 bases and J by 4 bases; unmatched bases: 5. This CDR3 is 16 amino acids long. As DNA, the CDR3 is TGCGCCAGCAGCCAAGATCAGGGGGCAGCCGGAAACACCATATATTTT. Its protein is CASSQDQGAAGNTIYF.

The chain recombines TRBV2 with TRBJ1-3, with a weak D call TRBD1 (6 bases). CDR1 and CDR2 (germline): SNHLY, FYNNEI. The CDR3 extends over 15 amino acids. The germline V and J ends were trimmed by 1 base and 2 bases, with 9 bases remaining between them. CDR3 sequence: CASSEGWGPGNTIYF. Here the CDR3 DNA reads TGTGCCAGCAGTGAAGGTTGGGGGCCTGGAAACACCATATATTTT. Complete variable domain (other parts from reference TRBV2 and TRBJ1-3): EPEVTQTPSHQVTQMGQEVILRCVPISNHLYFYWYRQILGQKVEFLVSFYNNEISEKSEIFDDQFSVERPDGSNFTLKIRSTKLEDSAMYFCASSEGWGPGNTIYFGEGSWLTVV.